This is a list of T cell receptor beta chains from one sample in a study of CD8 T cells in ankylosing spondylitis. TCRdb re-derived calls from the 5' RACE reads in MiXCR, one entry per CDR3 protein. Found here are roughly 440,000 distinct CDR3 sequences, under 20% of them singletons; the top ten hold around 0.92%. The sample consisted of blood, either unsorted or a sorted T cell fraction (not recorded which). These TCRs come from a male donor with ankylosing spondylitis. CDR3s include the opening cysteine and the closing phenylalanine or tryptophan. A D gene is named only where the DNA matches it firmly. Clone size, where shown, is once, few, many, or a class for clones that have expanded.

TRBV20-1	few	TRBD2	TRBJ2-2	TGCAGTGCTAGAGCCGCGGGAGGAATCGGGGAGCTGTTTTTT	CSARAAGGIGELFF
TRBV20-1	NA	TRBD1	TRBJ1-1	TGCAGTGCTCCCCAGGGGGTTGAAGCTTTCTTT	CSAPQGVEAFF
TRBV6-1	few	TRBD1	TRBJ2-2	TGTGCCAGCAGTCGCCGGGACAGGGGGGGCACCGGGGAGCTGTTTTTT	CASSRRDRGGTGELFF
TRBV5-6	NA	TRBD1	TRBJ1-5	TGTGCCAGCAGCTTTCGAACCCGGGACAGTGGAAATCAGCCCCAGCATTTT	CASSFRTRDSGNQPQHF
TRBV15	few	NA	TRBJ1-5	TGTGCCACCAGCAGAGATCAGGGGAGCAATCAGCCCCAGCATTTT	CATSRDQGSNQPQHF
TRBV7-2	NA	NA	TRBJ2-2	TGTGCCAGCAGCTTCGCCGCGGGCGGGGAGCTGTTTTTT	CASSFAAGGELFF
TRBV10-3	NA	NA	TRBJ1-4	TGTGCCATCAGTGAGTCGAACGGGGGGAACGAAAAACTGTTTTTT	CAISESNGGNEKLFF
TRBV5-1	many	NA	TRBJ1-2	TGCGCCAGCAGCTTGGGACACAGGGACGACTATGGCTACACCTTC	CASSLGHRDDYGYTF
TRBV10-3	NA	NA	TRBJ2-2	TGTGCCATCAGTGAATTAGGGGCCTACACCGGGGAGCTGTTTTTT	CAISELGAYTGELFF
TRBV7-2	NA	TRBD2	TRBJ2-2	TGTGCCAGCAGCTTAGCGGGACTAGCGGGGTACGGGGAGCTGTTTTTT	CASSLAGLAGYGELFF
TRBV24-1	few	TRBD2	TRBJ2-3	TGTGCCACCAGCAGCCCCGGGACTAGCGGCCCCACAGATACGCAGTATTTT	CATSSPGTSGPTDTQYF
TRBV6-2/TRBV6-3	many	TRBD1	TRBJ2-5	TGTGCCAGCACCCCTCGGACAGGAGAAGGGACCCAGTACTTC	CASTPRTGEGTQYF
TRBV3-1	NA	TRBD1	TRBJ2-7	TGTGCCAGCAGCCGGCAAGGGGGCACCTACGAGCAGTACTTC	CASSRQGGTYEQYF
TRBV29-1	few	TRBD1	TRBJ1-1	TGCAGCGTTGCGGCAGGGGGCAACCCTGAAGCTTTCTTT	CSVAAGGNPEAFF
TRBV12-3/TRBV12-4	few	NA	TRBJ1-2	TGTGCCAGCAGCGTACCAGGGTCCTTCTATGGCTACACCTTC	CASSVPGSFYGYTF
TRBV7-2	NA	NA	TRBJ1-1	TGTGCCAGCAGCTTATGGGGGACGGGGACTGAAGCTTTCTTT	CASSLWGTGTEAFF
TRBV20-1	NA	NA	TRBJ2-1	TGCAGTGCTAGAAAAGACGGATACAATGAGCAGTTCTTC	CSARKDGYNEQFF
TRBV6-2/TRBV6-3	many	TRBD1	TRBJ1-5	TGTGCCAGCAGTCGGGACAGGAGCAATCAGCCCCAGCATTTT	CASSRDRSNQPQHF
TRBV2	few	TRBD2	TRBJ2-2	TGTGCCAGCAGCGCAGGACTAGCGGGACGTAAGGGGGGCACCGGGGAGCTGTTTTTT	CASSAGLAGRKGGTGELFF
TRBV20-1	few	NA	TRBJ2-1	TGCAGTGCTAGAGATAAGGTCGAGCAGTTCTTC	CSARDKVEQFF
TRBV9	NA	NA	TRBJ2-1	TGTGCCAGCAGCACCCGTTCTAGCTCCTACAATGAGCAGTTCTTC	CASSTRSSSYNEQFF
TRBV9	NA	NA	TRBJ1-2	TGTGCCAGCAGCGTAGGGGCAGGGAATTATGGCTACACCTTC	CASSVGAGNYGYTF
TRBV6-2/TRBV6-3	NA	NA	TRBJ1-1	TGTGCCAGCAGTTACAGACCGAACACTGAAGCTTTCTTT	CASSYRPNTEAFF
TRBV20-1	few	TRBD1	TRBJ2-7	TGCAGTGCCTATGACTCGGGACAGGGGGCCTACGAGCAGTACTTC	CSAYDSGQGAYEQYF
TRBV20-1	NA	NA	TRBJ1-2	TGCAGTGCTAGCCTTCGCCAGGAGATGCGCGGCTACACCTTC	CSASLRQEMRGYTF
TRBV19	NA	TRBD1	TRBJ2-6	TGTGCCAGTAGCGTACAGGGGACTGGGGCCAACGTCCTGACTTTC	CASSVQGTGANVLTF
TRBV20-1	NA	NA	TRBJ2-5	TGCAGTGCCACCTACCAAGAGACCCAGTACTTC	CSATYQETQYF
TRBV5-1	few	NA	TRBJ1-2	TGCGCCAGCAGCTTGCCCAGCCTGGGTGTGGATGGCTACACCTTC	CASSLPSLGVDGYTF
TRBV3-1	NA	NA	TRBJ2-2	TGTGCCAGCAGCCAAGCGTACCCATCGCACAGGGTTGACACCGGGGAGCTGTTTTTT	CASSQAYPSHRVDTGELFF
TRBV5-1	NA	NA	TRBJ2-6	TGCGCCAGCAGCTGGGACCCTGGGGCCAACGTCCTGACTTTC	CASSWDPGANVLTF
TRBV24-1	NA	NA	TRBJ2-1	TGTGCCACCAGTTTCCTTAATGAGCAGTTCTTC	CATSFLNEQFF
TRBV12-3/TRBV12-4	many	NA	TRBJ1-2	TGTGCCAGCAGTCCGAGGGGGGCTAACTATGGCTACACCTTC	CASSPRGANYGYTF
TRBV7-2	NA	NA	TRBJ2-1	TGTGCCAGCAGCTTAGGTGTCAGCCTCAATGAGCAGTTCTTC	CASSLGVSLNEQFF
TRBV12-3/TRBV12-4	few	NA	TRBJ1-6	TGTGCCAGCAGTCCGGACAGAGCTAATAATTCACCCCTCCACTTT	CASSPDRANNSPLHF
TRBV29-1	NA	NA	TRBJ1-4	TGCAGCGTTGAAATAGTAGAAAAACTGTTTTTT	CSVEIVEKLFF
TRBV7-9	few	NA	TRBJ1-6	TGTGCCAGCAGCCCTCGAGGGGGTAATAATTCACCCCTCCACTTT	CASSPRGGNNSPLHF
TRBV6-1	few	TRBD1	TRBJ1-1	TGTGCCAGCACTCGAGGCGGGACAGGGGTATACCCCGCTGAAGCTTTCTTT	CASTRGGTGVYPAEAFF
TRBV9	NA	NA	TRBJ2-2	TGTGCCAGCAGCGGAACTAGCCGGGGAGGCACCGGGGAGCTGTTTTTT	CASSGTSRGGTGELFF
TRBV6-1	few	TRBD1	TRBJ2-5	TGTGCCAGCAGACGCGACAGGGGGCCCCAAGAGACCCAGTACTTC	CASRRDRGPQETQYF
TRBV20-1	many	NA	TRBJ1-2	TGCAGTGCTAGGAGACCGAGCTATGGCTACACCTTC	CSARRPSYGYTF
TRBV20-1	NA	NA	TRBJ1-1	TGCAGTGCCGCCCAGGTTAACACTGAAGCTTTCTTT	CSAAQVNTEAFF
TRBV5-1	NA	NA	TRBJ2-7	TGCGCCAGCAGCTTAGGGGCAGCAGGGAAAGAGGGGCAGTACTTC	CASSLGAAGKEGQYF
TRBV12-3/TRBV12-4	many	NA	TRBJ1-1	TGTGCCAGCAGTTTAAGGGTCGAGGGGGTGGGAGCTTTCTTT	CASSLRVEGVGAFF
TRBV24-1	once	NA	TRBJ1-1	TGTGCCACCAGTGATTCGCTAAGGGATCGGGGGGTGAACACTGAAGCTTTCTTT	CATSDSLRDRGVNTEAFF
TRBV28	few	NA	TRBJ1-1	TGTGCCAGCAAGAAGGGGGGAATTAACACTGAAGCTTTCTTT	CASKKGGINTEAFF
TRBV3-1	few	NA	TRBJ2-3	TGTGCCAGCAGCCAAGAAAGAACGGGCACAGATACGCAGTATTTT	CASSQERTGTDTQYF
TRBV5-1	few	NA	TRBJ2-2	TGCGCCAGCAGCTTTCTTCAGGGTGCCGGGGAGCTGTTTTTT	CASSFLQGAGELFF
TRBV20-1	NA	NA	TRBJ2-7	TGCAGTGCTAGGGTTCAATACCTATTCGAGCAGTACTTC	CSARVQYLFEQYF
TRBV7-9	many	NA	TRBJ1-5	TGTGCCAGCAGCTTGGGTCAGAGTCAGCCCCAGCATTTT	CASSLGQSQPQHF
TRBV5-1	few	NA	TRBJ1-1	TGCGCCAGCAGTCCAGACCGAAACGAAGGAATTTGGGACACTGAAGCTTTCTTT	CASSPDRNEGIWDTEAFF
TRBV20-1	few	TRBD2	TRBJ2-6	TGCAGTGCGTCCACTAGCGGGATCACTGGGGCCAACGTCCTGACTTTC	CSASTSGITGANVLTF
TRBV19	NA	NA	TRBJ1-5	TGTGCCACCCAATGGGGGGTAGGTCAGCCCCAGCATTTT	CATQWGVGQPQHF
TRBV11-1	few	TRBD1	TRBJ2-2	TGTGCCAGCAGTGGAAATCCGGGACAGGGGCAGACGAACACCGGGGAGCTGTTTTTT	CASSGNPGQGQTNTGELFF
TRBV20-1	NA	NA	TRBJ1-2	TGCAGTGCTAGGGATAGGGACAAATCTAACTATGGCTACACCTTC	CSARDRDKSNYGYTF
TRBV12-3/TRBV12-4	few	NA	TRBJ2-7	TGTGCCAGCAGTCAAGCCGGGACGGGCACCTACGAGCAGTACTTC	CASSQAGTGTYEQYF
TRBV12-3/TRBV12-4	few	NA	TRBJ2-2	TGTGCCAGCAGTTTTAGGAGGGGGGAAGCCGGGGAGCTGTTTTTT	CASSFRRGEAGELFF